This T cell receptor (beta chain) was retrieved from a study of blood T cell repertoires in COVID-19. As for the study in general: From the United States, Italy and Spain came samples of acute and convalescent COVID-19. The analysed material was cDNA or gDNA that came from T cells, B-cell-depleted T cells, or PBMCs.

Original data processing: Amplification with reference gene primers provided the estimates of nucleated cell counts. The repertoire was sequenced with immunoSEQ multiplex PCR; TCRdb's copy has only in-frame clones and lacks some. The DNA gave D and trimming, while V, J and clone size come from that table. The sample lists 60,000 to 65,000 clones, approximately 80% occurring once. Germline assignment: CDR1 SGHDT and CDR2 YYEEEE. The CDR3 spans 14 residues. V was clipped by 3 bases and J by 11 bases; unmatched bases: 14. This clonotype was obtained from a woman older than 75 with acute or convalescent COVID-19. The sequencing input was peripheral blood. The rearrangement joins TRBV5-6 to TRBJ2-7; 7 bases line up with TRBD2. The CDR3, as DNA: TGTGCCAGCAGCTCTAGACTAGCTAGTTTTCAAGAGTACTTC. As protein: CASSSRLASFQEYF.